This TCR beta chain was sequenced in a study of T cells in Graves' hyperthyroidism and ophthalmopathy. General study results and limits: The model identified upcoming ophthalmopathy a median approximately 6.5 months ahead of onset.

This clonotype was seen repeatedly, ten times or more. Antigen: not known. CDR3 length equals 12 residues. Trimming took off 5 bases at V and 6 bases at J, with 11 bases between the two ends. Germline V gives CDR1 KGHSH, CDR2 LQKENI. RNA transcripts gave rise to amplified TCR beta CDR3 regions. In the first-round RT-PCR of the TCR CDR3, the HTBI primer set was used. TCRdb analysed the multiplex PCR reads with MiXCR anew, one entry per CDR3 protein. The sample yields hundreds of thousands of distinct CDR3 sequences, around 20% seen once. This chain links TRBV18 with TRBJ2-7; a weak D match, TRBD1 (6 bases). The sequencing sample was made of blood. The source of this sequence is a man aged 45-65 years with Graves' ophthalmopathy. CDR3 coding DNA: TGTGCCAGCTCAACTGCGACAGGCGAGCAGTACTTC. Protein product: CASSTATGEQYF.